Listed here are 3 T cell receptor beta chains from one sample, sequenced in a study of T cells in Graves' hyperthyroidism and ophthalmopathy. There were TCR beta CDR3 regions amplified from RNA transcripts. The HTBI primer set served for first-round RT-PCR of the TCR CDR3. TCRdb re-called the multiplex PCR reads through MiXCR, storing one row per CDR3 protein. The table lists some 510,000 distinct CDR3 sequences, 20% of them singletons. Sequencing used blood. These receptors originate from a man in his late teens or twenties with Graves' hyperthyroidism.

V usage is TRBV19 and J usage is TRBJ1-1; the D is unclear. This CDR3 has 15 residues. Germline assignment: CDR1 LNHDA and CDR2 SQIVND (reference sequence). Trimming shortened V by 0 bases and J by 0 bases, and 8 bases separated the two germline ends. The CDR3 spells CASSIDRAVNTEAFF. In nucleotides, the CDR3 is TGTGCCAGTAGTATAGATCGGGCAGTGAACACTGAAGCTTTCTTT.

V usage is TRBV6-1 and J usage is TRBJ1-1; tentatively, D is TRBD1 (6 bases). The CDR3 extends over 16 amino acids. CDR1 and CDR2 (germline): MNHNS, SASEGT. The ends were cut back, 2 bases at V and 0 bases at J, with 13 bases in the middle. CDR3 amino acids: CASSEMGQGMNTEAFF. The CDR3 bases are TGTGCCAGCAGTGAAATGGGGCAGGGGATGAACACTGAAGCTTTCTTT.

This clonotype was picked up a small number of times. J is TRBJ2-7 and V is TRBV4-2; D not resolved. V was trimmed by 4 bases and J by 2 bases, leaving 12 bases between them. Germline loops: CDR1 LGHNA, CDR2 YNFKEQ. The CDR3 has 14 amino acids. The CDR3 protein is CASSPSDQTYEQYF. The CDR3, as DNA: TGTGCCAGCAGCCCGTCTGACCAGACCTACGAGCAGTACTTC.